These T cell receptor beta chains were read from a single sample in a study of blood T cell repertoires in COVID-19. Assay used: immunoSEQ multiplex PCR; TCRdb lists only in-frame clones, some missing. The sample contains approximately 260,000 clones, around four fifths of which appear only once. Sequencing was done on a sample of PBMCs or T cells enriched from blood (not recorded which). The receptor source for this set is a man aged 25-40 years with acute COVID-19. CDR3s include the opening cysteine and the closing phenylalanine or tryptophan. Fields, in order: clone size, V gene, D gene, CDR3 length, J gene, CDR3 DNA, CDR3 protein. D genes are given only for firm matches. Expanded clones are given a class, and other clones once, few, many or no size at all.

>NA|TRBV19|TRBD1|13|TRBJ2-5
TGTGCCAGTAGTATAGGAGGGGACAGGGGCACAAACTTC
CASSIGGDRGTNF
>NA|TRBV9|NA|15|TRBJ1-1
TGTGCCAGCAGCGTATCCGGAGCTATGAACACTGAAGCTTTCTTT
CASSVSGAMNTEAFF
>NA|TRBV6-5|NA|13|TRBJ2-1
TGTGCCAGCAACCGGGGGAAGTACAATGAGCAGTTCTTC
CASNRGKYNEQFF
>NA|TRBV28|TRBD1|16|TRBJ1-5
TGTGCCAGCAGTTTATTCCCAGACAGGGGCAATCAGCCCCAGCATTTT
CASSLFPDRGNQPQHF
>few|TRBV6-4|TRBD1|15|TRBJ1-3
TGTGCCAGCAGCCCCGGACAGGGGTCTGGAAACACCATATATTTT
CASSPGQGSGNTIYF
>NA|TRBV7-8|NA|13|TRBJ1-1
TGTGCCAGCAGCCCCAGTTTGAACACTGAAGCTTTCTTT
CASSPSLNTEAFF
>once|TRBV4-1|NA|19|TRBJ1-4
TGCGCCAGCAGCCAAGATCGTCAGGCGTACGACGGACTTAATGAAAAACTGTTTTTT
CASSQDRQAYDGLNEKLFF
>NA|TRBV7-9|TRBD1|16|TRBJ2-2
TGTGCCAGCAGCTTGAGGGGGCGCGTGGGGACCGGGGAGCTGTTTTTT
CASSLRGRVGTGELFF
>NA|TRBV5-1|NA|13|TRBJ1-1
TGTGCCAGCAGCTTCATTGGAGTCCCTGAAGCTTTCTTT
CASSFIGVPEAFF
>NA|TRBV2|NA|11|TRBJ2-3
TGTGCCAGCAGTGCGGTCCTCTGGCAGTATTTT
CASSAVLWQYF
>once|TRBV11-2|TRBD2|15|TRBJ2-1
TGTGCCAGCAGCCATTGGCGGGGGGAATACAATGAGCAGTTCTTC
CASSHWRGEYNEQFF
>NA|TRBV6-1|NA|14|TRBJ1-2
TGTGCCAGCAGTGAAGCCCCGGAGGGCTATGGCTACACCTTC
CASSEAPEGYGYTF
>NA|TRBV6-1|TRBD1|15|TRBJ1-1
TGTGCCAGCAGTGAAGCGTCGACAGGGAGGACTGAAGCTTTCTTT
CASSEASTGRTEAFF
>NA|TRBV9|TRBD1|15|TRBJ1-2
TGTGCCAGCAGCGTAGGGGCGAGACAGGGCTTCGCCTACACCTTC
CASSVGARQGFAYTF
>NA|TRBV11-2|TRBD2|15|TRBJ2-1
TGTGCCAGCAGATACTGGGGGGGGTCCTACAATGAGCAGTTCTTC
CASRYWGGSYNEQFF
>NA|TRBV15|NA|12|TRBJ2-1
TGTGCCACCAGCTTTTCGGGGAGTGAGCAGTTCTTC
CATSFSGSEQFF
>NA|TRBV11-2|NA|15|TRBJ2-2
TGTGCCAGCAGCTTAGGCGGACTGAACACCGGGGAGCTGTTTTTT
CASSLGGLNTGELFF
>NA|TRBV5-8|NA|14|TRBJ1-2
TGTGCCAGCAGCTCAAACGGGGGGCTATATGGCTACACCTTC
CASSSNGGLYGYTF
>NA|TRBV5-1|NA|14|TRBJ1-1
TGCGCCAGCAGCTTGGGGGCCCGGAACACTGAAGCTTTCTTT
CASSLGARNTEAFF
>NA|TRBV18|NA|15|TRBJ1-3
TGTGCCAGCTCCCCACTAGAGAACTCTGGAAACACCATATATTTT
CASSPLENSGNTIYF
>few|TRBV5-6|NA|13|TRBJ1-5
TGTGCCAGCAGTCCTACAGTCAATCAGCCCCAGCATTTT
CASSPTVNQPQHF
>NA|TRBV9|TRBD2|16|TRBJ2-1
TGTGCCAGCAGCGGGATGGCGGGAGGCGCCTACAATGAGCAGTTCTTC
CASSGMAGGAYNEQFF
>NA|TRBV6-5|TRBD1|15|TRBJ2-5
TGTGCCAGCAGTCTCCAGACAGGGCATCAAGAGACCCAGTACTTC
CASSLQTGHQETQYF
>once|TRBV6-4|TRBD1|15|TRBJ1-3
TGTGCCAGCAGTCTTAACAGGGGCGTTGGAAACACCATATATTTT
CASSLNRGVGNTIYF
>few|TRBV28|TRBD1|15|TRBJ1-2
TGTGCCAGCAGTTTCAGGGGGAGGCTGGGCTATGGCTACACCTTC
CASSFRGRLGYGYTF
>NA|TRBV7-3|TRBD1|19|TRBJ1-1
TGTGCCAGCAGTCCAACACCGGGACAGGGGGCTTGGGGATCCACTGAAGCTTTCTTT
CASSPTPGQGAWGSTEAFF
>NA|TRBV24-1|NA|14|TRBJ1-5
TGTGCCACCAGTGACGCTGGAGGCCCGGGGCCCCAGCATTTT
CATSDAGGPGPQHF
>NA|TRBV6-5|NA|14|TRBJ1-2
TGTGCCAGCAGTTACGGACAGACAATACCTGGCTACACCTTC
CASSYGQTIPGYTF
>few|TRBV19|NA|16|TRBJ2-1
TGTGCCAGTAGTATAGGCCTCAGGGATAGGCTTCTTGGGCAGTTCTTC
CASSIGLRDRLLGQFF
>NA|TRBV5-6|TRBD1|14|TRBJ1-1
TGTGCCACCAGTTCGACAGGGGTTGACACTGAAGCTTTCTTT
CATSSTGVDTEAFF
>NA|TRBV19|TRBD1|15|TRBJ1-2
TGTGCCAGTTTCCGGACAGGGGGGCCGGACTATGGCTACACCTTC
CASFRTGGPDYGYTF
>NA|TRBV12-3/TRBV12-4|NA|13|TRBJ1-1
TGTGCCAGCAGTTTTGGACTCGTACTTGAAGCTTTCTTT
CASSFGLVLEAFF
>few|TRBV10-1|TRBD1|14|TRBJ1-1
TGCGCCAGCAGTGACGACAGGGTGAGCACTGAAGCTTTCTTT
CASSDDRVSTEAFF
>NA|TRBV9|TRBD2|13|TRBJ2-3
TGTGCCAGCAGCGTAGCTACTTCCGGGGGGGCGAATTTT
CASSVATSGGANF
>once|TRBV24-1|NA|15|TRBJ1-1
TGTGCCACCAGTGCCCAACGGGGGGCAATCACTGAAGCTTTCTTT
CATSAQRGAITEAFF
>NA|TRBV29-1|NA|13|TRBJ1-1
TGCAGCGTGGGGGGGGGAATGAACACTGAAGCTTTCTTT
CSVGGGMNTEAFF
>few|TRBV9|NA|15|TRBJ1-5
TGTGCCAGCAGCACAGGGTCGAGTAGCAATCAGCCCCAGCATTTT
CASSTGSSSNQPQHF
>NA|TRBV7-2|TRBD1|13|TRBJ2-1
TGTGCCAGCAAGCACAGGGGGACCAATGAGCAGTTCTTC
CASKHRGTNEQFF
>NA|TRBV12-3/TRBV12-4|NA|12|TRBJ1-3
TGTGCCAGCAGCGCGGGAGGAAACACCATATATTTT
CASSAGGNTIYF
>NA|TRBV3-1/TRBV3-2|NA|19|TRBJ1-3
TGTGCCAGCAGCCAAGGAATCCCAGGGACCGGGAGGTCTGGAAACACCATATATTTT
CASSQGIPGTGRSGNTIYF
>NA|TRBV6-1|TRBD1|18|TRBJ2-6
TGTGCCAGCAGTGTTCGACAGGGGGGGGCCTCTGGGGCCAACGTCCTGACTTTC
CASSVRQGGASGANVLTF
>NA|TRBV5-1|TRBD1|15|TRBJ2-2
TGCGCCAGCAGCTTCACAGGGGGTTACACCGGGGAGCTGTTTTTT
CASSFTGGYTGELFF
>NA|TRBV6-5|NA|13|TRBJ1-5
TGTGCCAGCAGTACCGGGGGCAATCAGCCCCAGCATTTT
CASSTGGNQPQHF
>NA|TRBV5-4|NA|19|TRBJ1-2
TGTGCCAGCAGCCTCGGGGGTGCCGGGGGTCCCCTATCTACCTATGGCTACACCTTC
CASSLGGAGGPLSTYGYTF
>NA|TRBV5-1|NA|14|TRBJ1-4
TGCGCCAGCAGTTCGTCAGGGGATGACGAAAAACTGTTTTTT
CASSSSGDDEKLFF
>NA|TRBV19|TRBD1|13|TRBJ1-4
TGTGCCAGTAGGGTGACAGGGGATGAAAAACTGTTTTTT
CASRVTGDEKLFF